This T cell receptor (beta chain) derives from a study of blood T cell repertoires in COVID-19. Study context: Sites across the United States, Italy and Spain contributed samples from acute and convalescent COVID-19. PBMCs, B-cell-depleted T cells, or T cells provided the cDNA or gDNA that made up the material.

During active infection, Seattle patients enrolled and were then monitored through disease. This clone has just one count. Study processing details: Reference gene primer amplification yielded estimated nucleated cell counts. Only in-frame clones appear in the TCRdb table, and some are missing; sequencing was by immunoSEQ multiplex PCR. The V and J calls and clone size are taken from that table; D and trimming were inferred from the DNA. The repertoire has over 150,000 clones, around 86% of them found once; the top ten carry about 2.5%. Germline CDR1 is SEHNR and CDR2 is FQNEAQ (reference sequence). Trimming took off 5 bases at V and 9 bases at J, with 8 bases between the two ends. The CDR3 covers 12 residues.

This clonotype was obtained from a woman aged 80 or older with COVID-19, enrolled during active disease. Sequenced material: peripheral blood. The J gene is TRBJ1-6, the V gene TRBV7-9; no reliable D call. For the CDR3, the DNA is TGTGCCAGCAGCACTACCGCTTCACCCCTCCACTTT. Translation: CASSTTASPLHF. Full variable domain (rest looked up from reference TRBV7-9 and TRBJ1-6): DTGVSQNPRHKITKRGQNVTFRCDPISEHNRLYWYRQTLGQGPEFLTYFQNEAQLEKSRLLSDRFSAERPKGSFSTLEIQRTEQGDSAMYLCASSTTASPLHFGNGTRLTVT.